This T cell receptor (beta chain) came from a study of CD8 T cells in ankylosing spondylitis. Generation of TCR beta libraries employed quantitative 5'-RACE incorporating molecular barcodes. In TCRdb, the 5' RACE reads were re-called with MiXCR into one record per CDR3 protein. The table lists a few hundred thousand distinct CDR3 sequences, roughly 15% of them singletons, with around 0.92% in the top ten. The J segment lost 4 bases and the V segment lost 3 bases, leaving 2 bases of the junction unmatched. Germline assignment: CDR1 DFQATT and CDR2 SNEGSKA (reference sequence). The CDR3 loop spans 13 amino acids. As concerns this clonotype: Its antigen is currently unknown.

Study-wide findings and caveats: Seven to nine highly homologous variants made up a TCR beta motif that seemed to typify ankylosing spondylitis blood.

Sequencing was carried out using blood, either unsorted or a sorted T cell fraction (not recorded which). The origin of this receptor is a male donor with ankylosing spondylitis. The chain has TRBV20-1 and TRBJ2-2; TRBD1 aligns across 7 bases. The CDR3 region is CSARNRGTGELFF. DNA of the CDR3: TGCAGTGCTAGGAACAGGGGCACCGGGGAGCTGTTTTTT.